The clone carrying this T cell receptor beta chain came up a few times. The sample is drawn from a study of T cells after yellow fever vaccination. TCRdb recomputed calls from the 5' RACE reads with MiXCR, one row per CDR3 protein. The data hold about 330,000 distinct CDR3 sequences, with roughly 8.3% observed a single time. The sample here was PBMCs, taken 45 days after the first yellow fever vaccination. The clonotype originates from a man aged 18 to 35 who received the YFV17D yellow fever vaccine.

This chain's CDR3 is CSAVRDRDSNQPQHF. CDR3 coding DNA: TGCAGTGCTGTAAGGGACAGGGATAGCAATCAGCCCCAGCATTTT. The V and J genes are TRBV20-1 and TRBJ1-5; 9 bases align to TRBD1. The CDR3 is made up of 15 amino acids. V gave up 5 bases and J gave up 0 bases; unmatched junction bases: 5. CDR1 and CDR2 (germline): DFQATT, SNEGSKA (reference sequence).